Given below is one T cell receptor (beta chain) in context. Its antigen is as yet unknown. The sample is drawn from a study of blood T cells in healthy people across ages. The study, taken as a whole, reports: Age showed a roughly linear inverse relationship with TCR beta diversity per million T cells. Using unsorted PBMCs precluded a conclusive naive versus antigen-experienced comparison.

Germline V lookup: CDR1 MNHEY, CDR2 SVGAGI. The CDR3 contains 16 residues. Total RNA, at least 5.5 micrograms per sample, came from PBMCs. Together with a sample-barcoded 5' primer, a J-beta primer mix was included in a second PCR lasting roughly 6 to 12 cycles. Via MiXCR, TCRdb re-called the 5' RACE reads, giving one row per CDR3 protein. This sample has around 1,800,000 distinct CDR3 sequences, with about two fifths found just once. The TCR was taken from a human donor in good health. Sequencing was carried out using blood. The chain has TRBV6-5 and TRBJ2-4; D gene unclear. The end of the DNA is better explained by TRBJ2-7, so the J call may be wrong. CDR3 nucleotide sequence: TGTGCCAGCAGTCCCCCCACGGTAGCCCCAGTGTACGAGCAGTACTTC. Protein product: CASSPPTVAPVYEQYF.